These 5 T cell receptor delta chains came from one sample sequenced in a study of γδ T cells in repeated Plasmodium falciparum infection. TCRdb re-processed the multiplex PCR reads via CATT. The data contain 85,000 to 90,000 delta-chain clones, over 1.3% of them singletons. Bulk repertoires came from Vgamma9/Vdelta2+ or Vdelta2-negative gammadelta T cells flow-sorted from PBMC. Specimen: gamma-delta T cells from blood. These receptors came from a pool of human donors (malaria-infected and uninfected, not separated).

To note about this clone: TCRdb lists the protein of a much larger clone for this DNA, which differs at residue 17, so this is likely a read error; the protein given here is translated from the DNA itself. V and J are TRDV1 and TRDJ1, with TRDD3 matching over 10 bases. The germline V gene encodes CDR1 TSWWSYY and CDR2 QGS. The CDR3 is made up of 18 amino acids. CDR3 sequence: CALGRPSVLGDYTDKLTF. As DNA, the CDR3 is TGTGCTCTTGGGAGACCTTCAGTACTGGGGGATTACACCGATAAACTCACCTTT.

Worth noting for this clone: One base separates it from a far larger clone, so it is likely a read error. Other DNA sequences from this sample encode an identical CDR3 as well. The rearrangement links TRDV2 to TRDJ3, with 8 bases matching TRDD3. TCRdb carries no J gene annotation; the J gene was assigned here by matching the DNA with germline. Germline V lookup: CDR1 GEAIGNYY, CDR2 EKD. The CDR3 is made up of 20 amino acids. The CDR3 reads CACDPAGTIGGSWDTRQMFF. CDR3 nucleotides: TGTGCCTGTGACCCCGCCGGGACGATTGGGGGATCCTGGGACACCCGGCAGATGTTTTTC.

This clone was seen a few times. One base separates it from a far larger clone, so it is likely a read error. The sample contains more than one DNA sequence encoding this CDR3. The V call is TRDV1, the J call TRDJ1; tentatively, D is TRDD2 (6 bases). V dropped 3 bases and J dropped 1 base, with 33 bases sitting between them. Germline V gene sequence: CDR1 TSWWSYY, CDR2 QGS. The CDR3 has 22 amino acids. CDR3 region: CALGELSFPKSPSWTSTDKLIF. CDR3 nucleotides: TGTGCTCTTGGGGAGCTATCCTTCCCCAAATCCCCGTCATGGACGAGCACCGATAAACTCATCTTT.

Details on this clone: The TCRdb protein, from a much larger clone, departs from this DNA's translation at residue 3, likely by read error; the protein shown derives from the DNA. The CDR3: CARDTDSWDTRQMFF. As DNA, the CDR3 is TGTGCCCGTGACACCGACTCCTGGGACACCCGACAGATGTTTTTC. The chain joins TRDV2 to TRDJ3; no firm D call. The J gene is absent in TCRdb and was assigned here via DNA matching to germline. Looked up from germline, CDR1 is GEAIGNYY and CDR2 is EKD. CDR3 length: 15 residues.

Judged by abundance, this clone is medium-sized. Other DNA sequences in the sample encode the same CDR3. The chain has TRDV2 and TRDJ1; 7 nucleotides match TRDD3. Trimming removed 1 base from V and 5 bases from J; junction bases left unmatched: 6. The germline V gene encodes CDR1 GEAIGNYY and CDR2 EKD. The CDR3 is 14 residues long. CDR3 nucleotide sequence: TGTGCCTGTGACACTTTGGTACTGGGGGATAAACTCATCTTT. Translating gives CACDTLVLGDKLIF.